This T cell receptor (beta chain) was recovered during a study of CD4 and CD8 cells across lung adenocarcinoma regions. Localized lung adenocarcinoma, a non-small cell lung cancer, affected the donors. This clonotype was found once. Germline CDR1 and CDR2: MNHNS and SASEGT. The CDR3 length is 15 residues. The V gene lost 8 bases and the J gene lost 0 bases, with 15 bases spanning the gap. TCRdb re-called the PCR reads through MiXCR, storing one row per CDR3 protein. The table has tens of thousands of distinct CDR3 sequences, over 40% seen once; the top ten hold roughly 23%. The source of this sequence is a male donor with lung adenocarcinoma. The CD4 and CD8 labels of this study may be unreliable. The chain has TRBV6-1 and TRBJ2-3, with D unresolved. The sequencing input was CD4+ T cells from the center of a lung tumor. The CDR3 nucleotides read TGTGCCAGCGCCTTACGTGTCTCTAGCACAGATACGCAGTATTTT. Protein sequence: CASALRVSSTDTQYF.